This T cell receptor (beta chain) was sequenced in a study of regulatory T cells in long-lasting Graves disease. This clonotype was detected ten times or more. Time point in this sample: newly diagnosed GD, antithyroid drugs for less than 3 months. Extracted RNA from PBMCs served as the source of the TCR library. Arm-PCR of CDR3 regions and iRepertoire HTBI primers were used to build TCR beta libraries. One entry per CDR3 protein results from TCRdb running MiXCR on the multiplex PCR reads. The sample has about 470,000 distinct CDR3 sequences; 15% to 20% are singletons. This sample was also put to use in a study of T cells in Graves' hyperthyroidism and ophthalmopathy. That work contributes: No ophthalmopathy progression within 18 months constituted stable Graves' hyperthyroidism. Diagnosis rested on symptoms, serum thyroxine and TRAb, thyroid ultrasound, and orbital computed tomography. During a first-round RT-PCR of the TCR CDR3, the HTBI primer set was used.

The sample in question was peripheral blood mononuclear cells (PBMCs), obtained at new diagnosis, from a patient treated with antithyroid drugs. This TCR derives from a man aged 35 to 55 with Graves disease.

CDR3 sequence: CSARVTGRGVGETQYF. The CDR3 DNA reads as TGCAGTGCTAGAGTCACGGGGAGGGGGGTAGGGGAGACCCAGTACTTC. V and J are TRBV20-1 and TRBJ2-5; TRBD2 is a possible D gene (7 bases). Trimming took 1 base from V and 5 from J, leaving 20 bases between them. Looked up from germline, CDR1 is DFQATT and CDR2 is SNEGSKA (reference sequence). CDR3 length: 16 residues.